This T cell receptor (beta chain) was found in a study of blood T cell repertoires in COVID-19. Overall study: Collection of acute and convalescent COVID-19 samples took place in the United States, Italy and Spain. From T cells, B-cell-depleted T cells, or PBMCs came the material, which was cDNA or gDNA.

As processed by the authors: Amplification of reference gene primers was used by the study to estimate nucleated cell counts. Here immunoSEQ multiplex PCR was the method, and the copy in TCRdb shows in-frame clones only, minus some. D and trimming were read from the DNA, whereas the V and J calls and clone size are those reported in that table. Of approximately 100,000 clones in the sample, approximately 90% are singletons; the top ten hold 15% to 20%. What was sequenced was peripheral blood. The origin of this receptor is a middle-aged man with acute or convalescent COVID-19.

Here the CDR3 reads CASSLGDRGYEQYF. The CDR3 bases are TGTGCCAGCAGCTTAGGGGACAGGGGCTACGAGCAGTACTTC. The rearrangement joins TRBV7-2 to TRBJ2-7, with 10 bases aligning to TRBD1. CDR3 length: 14 amino acids. Germline V gene data show CDR1 as SGHTA and CDR2 as FQGNSA. After removal of 1 base from V and 3 bases from J, the junction contained 0 bases not matched to a gene.